This TCR beta chain was sequenced in a study of blood T cell repertoires in COVID-19. Study-level background: T cells, B-cell-depleted T cells, or PBMCs provided the cDNA or gDNA that served as material.

Trimming pared 6 bases from V and 7 bases from J, leaving 22 bases between. The CDR3 has 16 amino acids. CDR1 and CDR2 from the germline V gene are LGHNA and YSLEER. Authors' analysis steps: Amplification of reference gene primers was used by the study to estimate nucleated cell counts. TCRdb keeps only in-frame clones here, not all; method: immunoSEQ multiplex PCR. Clone size and the V and J calls come from that table; the DNA yielded D and trimming. The sample gives a few hundred thousand clones, 75% to 90% of which show up once; 3% is in the top ten. The TCR was taken from a woman under 40 with active or convalescent COVID-19. The chain is built from TRBV4-3 and TRBJ2-1; D perhaps matches TRBD2 (6 bases). Material for sequencing was peripheral blood. CDR3 residues: CASSRDGLRGKNEQFF. The CDR3, as DNA: TGCGCCAGCAGTCGCGACGGGTTGCGGGGAAAAAATGAGCAGTTCTTC.